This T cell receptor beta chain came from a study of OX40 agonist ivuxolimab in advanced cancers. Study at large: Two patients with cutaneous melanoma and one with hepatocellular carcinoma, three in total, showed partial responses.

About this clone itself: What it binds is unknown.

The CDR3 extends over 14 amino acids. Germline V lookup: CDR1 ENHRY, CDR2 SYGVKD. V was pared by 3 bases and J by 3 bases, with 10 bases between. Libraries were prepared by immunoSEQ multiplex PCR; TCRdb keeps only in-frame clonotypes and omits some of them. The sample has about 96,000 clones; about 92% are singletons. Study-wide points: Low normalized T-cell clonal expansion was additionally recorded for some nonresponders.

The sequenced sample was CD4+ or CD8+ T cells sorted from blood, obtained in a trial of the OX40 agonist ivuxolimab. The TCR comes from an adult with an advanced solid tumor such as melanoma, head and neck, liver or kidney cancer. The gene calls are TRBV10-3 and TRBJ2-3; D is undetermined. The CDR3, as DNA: TGTGCCATCAGTGATGAACCAGGTACAGATACGCAGTATTTT. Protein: CAISDEPGTDTQYF.